This entry features one T cell receptor (beta chain) sequence. This clonotype was found many times. The antigen it binds to is not known. No qualities accompany the bases; no much larger clone lies one base away. TCR beta CDR3 regions were amplified from RNA transcripts. The TCR CDR3 was subjected to a first round of RT-PCR using the HTBI primer set and the Qiagen OneStep RT-PCR kit. The libraries were constructed in a second round of multiplex PCR and then size-selected and purified. Libraries were sequenced paired-end with 100 bp reads on an Illumina HiSeq2000. The authors processed their data as follows. SOAPnuke was used to process the raw data, with reads discarded if the reads contained adapters or uncalled bases, had a mean Phred below 15, or lacked an exact constant-primer or identifier match. High-quality paired reads were merged with COPE v1.2.5, and unique nucleotide sequences were defined as clonotypes. MiTCR v1.1 was used to align clonotypes to the IMGT TRBV, TRBD and TRBJ reference segments. The analysis was restricted to V-J combinations with a frequency above 0.0001, which together covered 98% to 99.2% of the repertoires. The TCS score was defined as F50 (clonal expansion) divided by E x V (chaos), with BLOSUM62-based TCRdist calculated between CDR3 peptides within each V-J. Welch's t-statistics and random forest reduced around 550 V-J features to around 14, which were used in a naive Bayes classifier (R e1071). Clones were called with MiXCR by TCRdb after fastp trimmed the public reads at Q25, and only in-frame beta chains were retained. Rows are combined by CDR3 protein, so each entry shows the most common genes and DNA. TCRdb's processing, not the study's, gives the V and J calls here. The sample yields about 590,000 distinct CDR3 sequences; over 12% were counted once. Jointly, the top ten make up roughly 7.7% of the sample.

This sample was taken from a study of T cells in Graves' hyperthyroidism and ophthalmopathy (dated by TCRdb to between 2018 and 2021). Regarding the study in general: Peripheral blood samples were taken at initial diagnosis, before any treatment was given. A discovery cohort of about a hundred patients, approximately 44 with Graves' ophthalmopathy and about 60 with stable Graves' hyperthyroidism, was used to find distinguishing TCR V-J signatures. In addition, the study compared T-cell repertoires in thyroid tissue and in blood from roughly 6 Graves' hyperthyroidism patients. Once sampling was done, hyperthyroidism patients were given methimazole at a starting dose of 30 mg daily, whereas ophthalmopathy patients were given high-dose intravenous methylprednisolone. The paper reports TCR Vbeta CDR3 sequencing of over 120 peripheral blood samples: some 44 ophthalmopathy, under 80 hyperthyroidism and around 17 progressor patients. For training and testing, the 110 or so patients in the discovery cohort were randomly divided in a 7:3 ratio. An independent validation cohort of around 20 hyperthyroidism patients and approximately 16 patients who later progressed to ophthalmopathy tested prospective prediction of ophthalmopathy.

CDR1 and CDR2 are drawn from the germline V gene (reference sequence): DFQATT, SNEGSKA. Inclusive of the bounding cysteine and phenylalanine, the CDR3 is 15 residues long. CDR3 DNA is the only sequence kept; it has 45 bases, read in frame from the first base. V gives up 6 bases and J gives up 5 bases, and the segment between their germline ends measures 23 bases. Moderately to severely active disease, a Clinical Activity Score of at least 3, a NOSPECS grade of at least 4, and a duration under 3 months were present in ophthalmopathy patients. Any patient with an uncontrolled infection, another autoimmune disease, pregnancy or lactation was excluded. Clinical symptoms, serum thyroxine and TRAb, thyroid ultrasound, and orbital computed tomography formed the basis for the diagnoses. Ficoll-Paque density gradient centrifugation was used to isolate PBMCs from approximately 10 ml of fresh peripheral blood. Total RNA was extracted with Trizol reagent, and quality was checked on an Agilent 2100 Bioanalyzer.

Paper-wide results and their limitations: Sample size was not statistically predetermined, and blinding of investigators to group allocation was not performed. Blood samples also contained most of the expanded thyroid clonotypes (frequency above 0.001), which suggests that blood repertoires may reflect thyroid immune responses. A model built on a 13 V-J signature distinguished ophthalmopathy from stable hyperthyroidism, reaching roughly 88% sensitivity and around 81% specificity in cross-validation and 80%/75% in testing. In validation, the model predicted progression to ophthalmopathy with 55% to 71% sensitivity and 72% to 85% specificity, a median of around six months before onset.

Here the chain combines TRBV20-1 and TRBJ2-7, with the D gene possibly TRBD1 or TRBD2, each one fitting 5 bases. Sequencing used blood. The origin of this receptor is a woman younger than 35 with Graves' ophthalmopathy. This receptor carries the CDR3 CSATPSGLAFHEQYF. The sequenced DNA is TGCAGTGCCACCCCCTCGGGGCTAGCTTTTCACGAGCAGTACTTC.